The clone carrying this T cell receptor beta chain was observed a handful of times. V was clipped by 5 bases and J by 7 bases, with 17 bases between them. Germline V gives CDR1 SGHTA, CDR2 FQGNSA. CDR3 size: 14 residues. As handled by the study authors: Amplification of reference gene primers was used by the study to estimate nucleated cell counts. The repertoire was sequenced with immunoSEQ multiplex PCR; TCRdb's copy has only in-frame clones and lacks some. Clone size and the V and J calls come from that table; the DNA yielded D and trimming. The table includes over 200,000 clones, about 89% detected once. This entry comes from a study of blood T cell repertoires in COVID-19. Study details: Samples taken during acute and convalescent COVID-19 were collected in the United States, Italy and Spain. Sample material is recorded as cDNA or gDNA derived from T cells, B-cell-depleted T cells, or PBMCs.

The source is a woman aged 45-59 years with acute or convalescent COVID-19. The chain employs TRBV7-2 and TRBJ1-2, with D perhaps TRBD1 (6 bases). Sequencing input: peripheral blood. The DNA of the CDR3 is TGTGCCAGCAGCGGCAGCGGGGGGGCTGGTGGCTACACCTTC. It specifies CASSGSGGAGGYTF.